This T cell receptor beta chain was profiled in a study of blood T cell repertoires in COVID-19. Background on the study: In each case, the material was cDNA or gDNA derived from T cells, B-cell-depleted T cells, or PBMCs.

In terms of age and location, participants ranged from about 18 to 95 years and lived in under 30 US areas. Participant-reported clinical history was the basis for cohort assignment. In the original workflow: For nucleated cells, counts were estimated from reference gene primer amplification. The table came from immunoSEQ multiplex PCR; TCRdb's copy has only in-frame clones and leaves some out. That table supplies the V and J calls and clone size; D and trimming were determined from the DNA. The repertoire holds roughly 190,000 clones, with 70% to 90% as singletons. Germline CDR1 is KGHDR and CDR2 is SFDVKD. V dropped 8 bases and J dropped 2; count of bases not matched to a gene: 7. The CDR3 contains 15 residues.

The receptor's source is a woman between 35 and 50 years old in a cohort exposed to, infected with or recovered from COVID-19 (not recorded which). The sequenced material came from PBMCs or T cells enriched from blood (not recorded which). V usage is TRBV24-1 and J usage is TRBJ2-2; the match to TRBD1 covers 7 bases. Written as DNA, the CDR3 is TGTGCCACCAATTCCGGGACAGCCAACACCGGGGAGCTGTTTTTT. It translates to CATNSGTANTGELFF.